These 14 T cell receptor beta chains were all obtained from the same sample, sequenced in a study of CD8 T cells in ankylosing spondylitis. TCRdb recomputed calls from the 5' RACE reads with MiXCR, one row per CDR3 protein. The top ten hold roughly 4.4% of the sample, which has around 42,000 distinct CDR3 sequences, around 2.9% seen once. The sequenced sample was blood, either unsorted or a sorted T cell fraction (not recorded which). These receptors came from a male donor with ankylosing spondylitis or in good health (not recorded which).

This clonotype was counted ten times or more. This sequence joins TRBV9 and TRBJ2-1; D is unclear. CDR1 and CDR2 from the germline V gene are SGDLS and YYNGEE. Trimming took off 4 bases at V and 10 bases at J, with 12 bases between the two ends. The CDR3 is 12 residues long. The CDR3 nucleotides are TGTGCCAGCAGCATAATTAGTTCGGAGCAGTTCTTC. The encoded protein is CASSIISSEQFF.

This clonotype was found many times. CDR3 loop: CASSVGPDATGELFF. The CDR3 DNA is TGTGCCAGCAGCGTAGGGCCGGATGCGACCGGGGAGCTGTTTTTT. The rearrangement uses TRBV9 and TRBJ2-2; D unclear. CDR3 length: 15 residues. Trimming stripped 0 bases from V and 5 bases from J, with 11 bases between. Germline CDR1 is SGDLS and CDR2 is YYNGEE.

The table lists this clonotype with many counts. The genes are TRBV9 and TRBJ2-5, with TRBD2 identical over 11 bases. Trimming removed 3 bases from V and 3 bases from J; junction bases left unmatched: 13. Per the germline V gene, CDR1 is SGDLS and CDR2 is YYNGEE. The CDR3 is 18 residues long. The CDR3 loop reads CASSAIGSGRGREETQYF. In nucleotides, the CDR3 is TGTGCCAGCAGCGCCATTGGTAGCGGGAGGGGAAGGGAAGAGACCCAGTACTTC.

Ten or more counts support this clonotype. The V call is TRBV9, the J call TRBJ2-5; the D is unclear. V lost 0 bases and J lost 0, with 12 bases in between. From germline, CDR1 is SGDLS and CDR2 YYNGEE. The CDR3 consists of 16 residues. CDR3 residues: CASSVGMSAYQETQYF. As DNA, the CDR3 is TGTGCCAGCAGCGTAGGGATGAGCGCGTACCAAGAGACCCAGTACTTC.

This clonotype was counted many times. The CDR3 coding sequence is TGTGCCAGCAGCGCATTCGCGGGGACCCAGTACTTC. Its protein is CASSAFAGTQYF. The V call is TRBV9, the J call TRBJ2-5, with a possible D match to TRBD2 (5 bases). Germline V gene sequence: CDR1 SGDLS, CDR2 YYNGEE. CDR3 length equals 12 residues. Between the trimmed V and J ends, which lost 3 bases and 7 bases, there was a span of 10 bases.

This clonotype was detected many times. The J gene is TRBJ2-7, the V gene TRBV9; unclear D gene. V dropped 4 bases and J dropped 0 bases, with 11 bases sitting between them. Germline V gene sequence: CDR1 SGDLS, CDR2 YYNGEE. The CDR3 is 14 residues long. CDR3 bases: TGTGCCAGCAGCCCCATGGAGCGCTCCTACGAGCAGTACTTC. This gives the protein CASSPMERSYEQYF.

This clonotype came up many times. V is TRBV9 and J is TRBJ2-2; TRBD1 matches at 11 bases. The germline gives CDR1 SGDLS, CDR2 YYNGEE. The CDR3 runs 18 residues. V lost 0 bases to trimming and J lost 7 bases; unmatched junction nucleotides: 11. Here the CDR3 reads CASSVAVPRDRGVGELFF. The CDR3 bases are TGTGCCAGCAGCGTAGCTGTCCCCCGGGACAGGGGGGTCGGGGAGCTGTTTTTT. The entire variable domain, with the rest obtained from reference TRBV9 and TRBJ2-2, is as follows: DSGVTQTPKHLITATGQRVTLRCSPRSGDLSVYWYQQSLDQGLQFLIQYYNGEERAKGNILERFSAQQFPDLHSELNLSSLELGDSALYFCASSVAVPRDRGVGELFFGEGSRLTVL.

This clonotype was recorded many times. The V and J genes are TRBV9 and TRBJ2-1; D possibly uses TRBD1 or TRBD2 (5 bases each). The germline V and J ends were trimmed by 4 bases and 8 bases, with 19 bases remaining between them. This CDR3 comprises 15 residues. Germline V gene lookup returns CDR1 SGDLS and CDR2 YYNGEE. The CDR3 DNA sequence: TGTGCCAGCAGCCCCCGGTGGGGGAGCGGCGATGAGCAGTTCTTC. Its translation is CASSPRWGSGDEQFF.

This clonotype was observed many times. This chain joins TRBV9 and TRBJ2-7; the D gene could be TRBD1 or TRBD2 (5 bases each). CDR1 SGDLS and CDR2 YYNGEE come from the germline V gene. The germline V and J ends were trimmed by 0 bases and 6 bases, with 16 bases remaining between them. This CDR3 comprises 15 residues. This chain's CDR3 is CASSVVPGPSGEQYF. In DNA, the CDR3 is TGTGCCAGCAGCGTAGTTCCGGGGCCGTCCGGCGAGCAGTACTTC.

This clonotype is medium-sized within its sample. J is TRBJ1-1 and V is TRBV9, with a tentative D call TRBD1 (6 bases). Between the trimmed V and J ends, which lost 0 bases and 1 base, there was a span of 16 bases. The CDR3 loop spans 17 amino acids. CDR1 SGDLS and CDR2 YYNGEE come from the germline V gene. CDR3 region: CASSVGRGGRSNTEAFF. DNA of the CDR3: TGTGCCAGCAGCGTAGGGAGGGGGGGCAGGTCGAACACTGAAGCTTTCTTT.

Ten or more counts support this clonotype. V gene TRBV9 combines with J gene TRBJ1-4; 9 nucleotides match TRBD1. Per the germline V gene, CDR1 is SGDLS and CDR2 is YYNGEE. Germline trimming cut 5 bases from V and 8 bases from J; bases unmatched to any gene: 10. The CDR3 spans 15 residues. The CDR3 DNA reads as TGTGCCAGCAGTTTCGGTTTACAGGGGGCCGAAAAACTGTTTTTT. Amino acid sequence: CASSFGLQGAEKLFF. Using reference TRBV9 and TRBJ1-4 for the parts outside the CDR3, the full variable domain is DSGVTQTPKHLITATGQRVTLRCSPRSGDLSVYWYQQSLDQGLQFLIQYYNGEERAKGNILERFSAQQFPDLHSELNLSSLELGDSALYFCASSFGLQGAEKLFFGSGTQLSVL.

This clonotype was detected many times. V and J are TRBV9 and TRBJ2-3; D uncertain. The CDR3 is 14 amino acids. Germline CDR1 is SGDLS and CDR2 is YYNGEE. The germline V and J ends were trimmed by 0 bases and 4 bases, with 9 bases remaining between them. The CDR3 DNA reads as TGTGCCAGCAGCGTAGAGCTCCCTTCAGATACGCAGTATTTT. Its translation is CASSVELPSDTQYF.

There are many counts of this clonotype. The CDR3 nucleotides read TGTGCCAGCACCGGGACTACCGGGGAGCTGTTTTTT. This gives the protein CASTGTTGELFF. V and J are TRBV9 and TRBJ2-2, with D possibly TRBD2 on 6 matching bases. The germline V gene encodes CDR1 SGDLS and CDR2 YYNGEE. V was pared by 6 bases and J by 5 bases, with 8 bases between. CDR3 size: 12 residues.

This clonotype was found many times. The rearrangement joins TRBV9 to TRBJ2-7; D remains unclear. CDR1 is SGDLS and CDR2 is YYNGEE in the germline V gene. The CDR3 contains 15 residues. V was pared by 0 bases and J by 2 bases, with 12 bases between. The CDR3 loop reads CASSVAIGGAYEQYF. The CDR3 nucleotides read TGTGCCAGCAGCGTAGCTATTGGCGGAGCCTACGAGCAGTACTTC.